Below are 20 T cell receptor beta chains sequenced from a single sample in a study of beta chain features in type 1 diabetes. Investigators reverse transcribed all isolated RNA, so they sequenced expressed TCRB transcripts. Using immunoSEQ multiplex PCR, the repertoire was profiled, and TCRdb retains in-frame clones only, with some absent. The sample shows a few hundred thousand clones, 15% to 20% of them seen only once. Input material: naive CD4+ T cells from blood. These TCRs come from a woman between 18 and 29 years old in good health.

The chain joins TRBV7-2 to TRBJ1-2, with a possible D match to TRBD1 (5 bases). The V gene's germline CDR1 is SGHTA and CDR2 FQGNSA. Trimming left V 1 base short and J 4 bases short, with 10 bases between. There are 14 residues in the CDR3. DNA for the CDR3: TGTGCCAGCAGCTTAGATAGACAGAGCTATGGCTACACCTTC. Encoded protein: CASSLDRQSYGYTF.

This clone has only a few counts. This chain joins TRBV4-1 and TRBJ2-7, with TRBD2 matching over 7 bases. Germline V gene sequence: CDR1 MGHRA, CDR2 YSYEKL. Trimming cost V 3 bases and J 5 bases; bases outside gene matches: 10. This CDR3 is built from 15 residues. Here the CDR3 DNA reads TGCGCCAGCAGCCAGGTCCCGGGACTACCCAACGAGCAGTACTTC. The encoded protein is CASSQVPGLPNEQYF.

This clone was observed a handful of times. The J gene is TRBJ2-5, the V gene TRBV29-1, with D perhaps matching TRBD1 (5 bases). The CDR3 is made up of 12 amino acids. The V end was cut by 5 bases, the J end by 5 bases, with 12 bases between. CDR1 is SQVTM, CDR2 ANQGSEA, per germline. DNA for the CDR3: TGCAGCGTTCAGGGTTCTAAGGAGACCCAGTACTTC. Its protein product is CSVQGSKETQYF.

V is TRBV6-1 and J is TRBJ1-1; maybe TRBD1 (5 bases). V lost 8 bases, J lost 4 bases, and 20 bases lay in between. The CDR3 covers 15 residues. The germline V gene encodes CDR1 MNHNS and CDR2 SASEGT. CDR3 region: CASRHGERGGTEAFF. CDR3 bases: TGTGCCAGCCGCCATGGGGAAAGGGGCGGCACTGAAGCTTTCTTT.

CDR3 amino acids: CASSRTRGGELFF. DNA of the CDR3: TGCGCCAGCAGTCGTACTAGAGGCGGGGAGCTGTTTTTT. The genes are TRBV5-1 and TRBJ2-2, with D tentatively TRBD2 (5 bases). V shed 5 bases and J shed 7 bases, with 12 bases lying between them. CDR3 length equals 13 residues. Germline V lookup: CDR1 SGHRS, CDR2 YFSETQ.

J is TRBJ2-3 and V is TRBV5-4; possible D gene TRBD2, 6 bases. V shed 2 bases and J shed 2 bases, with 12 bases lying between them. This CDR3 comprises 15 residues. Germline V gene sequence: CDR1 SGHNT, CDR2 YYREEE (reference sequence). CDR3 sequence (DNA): TGTGCCAGCAGCTTAGGACTATCCTACACAGATACGCAGTATTTT. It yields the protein CASSLGLSYTDTQYF.

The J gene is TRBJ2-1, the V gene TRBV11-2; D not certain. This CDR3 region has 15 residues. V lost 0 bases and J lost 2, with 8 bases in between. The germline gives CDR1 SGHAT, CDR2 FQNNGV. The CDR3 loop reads CASSLDRGAYNEQFF. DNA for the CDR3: TGTGCCAGCAGCTTAGACCGCGGTGCCTACAATGAGCAGTTCTTC.

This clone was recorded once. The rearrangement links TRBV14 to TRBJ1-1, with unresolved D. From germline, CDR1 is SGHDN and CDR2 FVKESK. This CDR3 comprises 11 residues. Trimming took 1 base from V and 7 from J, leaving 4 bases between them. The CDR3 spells CASSQVGEAFF. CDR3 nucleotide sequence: TGTGCCAGCAGCCAAGTCGGTGAAGCTTTCTTT.

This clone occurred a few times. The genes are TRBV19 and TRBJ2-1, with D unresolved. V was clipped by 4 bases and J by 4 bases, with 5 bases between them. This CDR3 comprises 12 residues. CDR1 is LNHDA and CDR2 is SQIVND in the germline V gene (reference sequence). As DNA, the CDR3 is TGTGCCAGTAGTACCAGTTACAATGAGCAGTTCTTC. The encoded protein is CASSTSYNEQFF. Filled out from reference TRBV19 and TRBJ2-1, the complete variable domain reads DGGITQSPKYLFRKEGQNVTLSCEQNLNHDAMYWYRQDPGQGLRLIYYSQIVNDFQKGDIAEGYSVSREKKESFPLTVTSAQKNPTAFYLCASSTSYNEQFFGPGTRLTVL.

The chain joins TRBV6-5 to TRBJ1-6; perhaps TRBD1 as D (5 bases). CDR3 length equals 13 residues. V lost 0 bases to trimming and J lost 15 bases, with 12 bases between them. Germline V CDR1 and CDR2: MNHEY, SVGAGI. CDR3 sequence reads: CASSYSPREVLHF. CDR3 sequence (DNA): TGTGCCAGCAGTTACTCACCCAGGGAGGTCCTCCACTTT.

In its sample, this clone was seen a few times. Written as DNA, the CDR3 is TGTGCCAGCAGTTTACTAGCCGTGAACACCGGGGAGCTGTTTTTT. This codes for CASSLLAVNTGELFF. J is TRBJ2-2 and V is TRBV27, with a weak D call TRBD2 (5 bases). The CDR3 sequence is 15 residues long. CDR1 MNHEY and CDR2 SMNVEV come from the germline V gene (reference sequence). V was pared by 2 bases and J by 1 base, with 8 bases between.

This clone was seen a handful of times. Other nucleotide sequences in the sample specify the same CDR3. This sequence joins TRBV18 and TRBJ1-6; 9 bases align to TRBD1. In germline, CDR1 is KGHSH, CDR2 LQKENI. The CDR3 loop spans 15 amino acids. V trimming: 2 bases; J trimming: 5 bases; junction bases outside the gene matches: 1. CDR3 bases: TGTGCCAGCTCACCAAGGACAGGGGATAATTCACCCCTCCACTTT. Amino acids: CASSPRTGDNSPLHF.

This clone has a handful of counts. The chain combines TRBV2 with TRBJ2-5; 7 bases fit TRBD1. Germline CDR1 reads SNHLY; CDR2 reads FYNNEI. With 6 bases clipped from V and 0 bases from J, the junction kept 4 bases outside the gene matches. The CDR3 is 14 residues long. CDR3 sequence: CASRGDSYQETQYF. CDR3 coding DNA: TGTGCCAGCAGGGGGGACAGTTACCAAGAGACCCAGTACTTC.

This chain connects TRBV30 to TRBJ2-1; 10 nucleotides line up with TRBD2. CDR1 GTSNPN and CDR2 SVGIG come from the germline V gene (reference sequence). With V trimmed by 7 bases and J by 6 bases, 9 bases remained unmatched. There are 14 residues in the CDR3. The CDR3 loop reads CALLAGSRINEQFF. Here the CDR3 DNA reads TGTGCCTTACTAGCGGGGTCACGGATCAATGAGCAGTTCTTC.

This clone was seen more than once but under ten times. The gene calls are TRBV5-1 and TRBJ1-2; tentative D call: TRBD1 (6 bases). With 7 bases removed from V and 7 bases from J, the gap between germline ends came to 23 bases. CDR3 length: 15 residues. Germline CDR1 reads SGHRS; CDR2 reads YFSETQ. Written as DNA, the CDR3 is TGCGCCAGCTACGACTACGCAGGGGCGGTGGGTGGCTACACCTTC. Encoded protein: CASYDYAGAVGGYTF.

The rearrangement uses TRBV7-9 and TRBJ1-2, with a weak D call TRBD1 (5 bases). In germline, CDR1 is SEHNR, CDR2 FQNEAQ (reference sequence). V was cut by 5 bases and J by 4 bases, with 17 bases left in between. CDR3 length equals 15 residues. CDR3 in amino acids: CASSQNPRTSYGYTF. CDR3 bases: TGTGCCAGCAGCCAAAATCCCCGGACAAGCTATGGCTACACCTTC.

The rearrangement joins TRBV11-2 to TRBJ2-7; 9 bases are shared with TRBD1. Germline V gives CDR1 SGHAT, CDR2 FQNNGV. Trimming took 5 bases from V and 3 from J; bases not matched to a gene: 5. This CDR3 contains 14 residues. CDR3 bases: TGTGCCAGCAGCCCCCGACAGGGGGACTACGAGCAGTACTTC. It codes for CASSPRQGDYEQYF.

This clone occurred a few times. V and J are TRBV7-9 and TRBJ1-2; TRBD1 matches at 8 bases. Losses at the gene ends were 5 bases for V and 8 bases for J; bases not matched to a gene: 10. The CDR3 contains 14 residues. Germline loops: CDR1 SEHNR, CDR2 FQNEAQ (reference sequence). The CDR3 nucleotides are TGTGCCAGCAGCGCCGGACAGGGAACATTGGGCTACACCTTC. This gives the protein CASSAGQGTLGYTF.

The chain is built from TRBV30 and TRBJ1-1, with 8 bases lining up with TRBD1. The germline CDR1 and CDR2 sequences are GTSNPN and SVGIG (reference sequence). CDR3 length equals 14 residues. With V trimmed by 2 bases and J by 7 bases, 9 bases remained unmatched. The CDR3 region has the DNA TGTGCCTGGAGTTTCGGACAGGGTTATGGTGAAGCTTTCTTT. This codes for CAWSFGQGYGEAFF.

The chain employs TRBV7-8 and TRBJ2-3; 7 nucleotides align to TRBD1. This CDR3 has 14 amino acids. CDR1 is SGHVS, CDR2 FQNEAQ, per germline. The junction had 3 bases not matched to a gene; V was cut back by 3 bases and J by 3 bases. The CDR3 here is CASSLGQPTDTQYF. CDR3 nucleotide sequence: TGTGCCAGCAGCTTGGGACAGCCGACAGATACGCAGTATTTT.